Below are 21 T cell receptor beta chains sequenced from a single sample in a study of blood T cell repertoires in COVID-19. Repertoires were generated with immunoSEQ multiplex PCR, while TCRdb's copy carries only in-frame clones and drops some. The table records about 300,000 clones, around 90% of them present only once. The sequenced sample was peripheral blood. Receptors originate from a man between 18 and 29 years old with active or convalescent COVID-19.

This sequence joins TRBV10-3 and TRBJ2-7; the match to TRBD1 covers 10 bases. CDR1 and CDR2 (germline): ENHRY, SYGVKD. CDR3 length equals 14 residues. After removal of 6 bases from V and 3 bases from J, the junction contained 5 bases not matched to a gene. In DNA form, the CDR3 reads TGTGCCATCAGCGCCGGGACAGGGGACTACGAGCAGTACTTC. Translating it yields CAISAGTGDYEQYF.

The chain links TRBV29-1 to TRBJ2-1; TRBD2 agrees at 8 bases. This CDR3 is built from 14 residues. The ends lost 7 bases at V and 8 bases at J; junction bases unmatched: 13. Germline CDR1 is SQVTM and CDR2 is ANQGSEA. This CDR3 reads CSAGPWGGGYEQFF. Here the CDR3 DNA reads TGCAGCGCCGGACCGTGGGGCGGGGGGTATGAGCAGTTCTTC.

The chain combines TRBV25-1 with TRBJ2-7, with D possibly TRBD2 on 6 matching bases. CDR1 is MGHDK, CDR2 SYGVNS, per germline. The CDR3 extends over 15 amino acids. Trimming took off 4 bases at V and 2 bases at J, with 15 bases between the two ends. This CDR3 is CASSGQRAGPYEQYF. The CDR3 bases are TGTGCCAGCAGTGGACAGCGAGCGGGTCCCTACGAGCAGTACTTC.

On this clone: The sample carries other DNA sequences with the same CDR3. The V gene is TRBV5-4, the J gene TRBJ2-7; 12 nucleotides agree with TRBD1. Germline V gene sequence: CDR1 SGHNT, CDR2 YYREEE (reference sequence). The CDR3 length is 14 residues. V trimming: 3 bases; J trimming: 2 bases; junction bases outside the gene matches: 0. CDR3 residues: CASSWDRGPYEQYF. CDR3 sequence (DNA): TGTGCCAGCAGCTGGGACAGGGGGCCCTACGAGCAGTACTTC.

The chain carries TRBV19 and TRBJ1-2, with 7 bases identical to TRBD1. The CDR3 extends over 15 amino acids. Germline trimming cut 2 bases from V and 7 bases from J; bases unmatched to any gene: 10. Germline CDR1 LNHDA, CDR2 SQIVND (reference sequence). DNA of the CDR3: TGTGCCAGTAGTATAAAGGGGGCTCTGAGGTTTGGCTACACCTTC. Translation: CASSIKGALRFGYTF.

The rearrangement uses TRBV13 and TRBJ2-7, with 7 bases that match TRBD1. The germline gives CDR1 PRHDT, CDR2 FYEKMQ (reference sequence). Unmatched junction bases numbered 10, after V lost 4 bases and J lost 7 bases. The CDR3 runs to 14 residues. DNA for the CDR3: TGTGCCAGCAGCTCGCCCGGGACAGTGGATGAGCAGTACTTC. Protein product: CASSSPGTVDEQYF.

The J gene is TRBJ2-5, the V gene TRBV13, with D possibly TRBD1 on 6 matching bases. V lost 1 base and J 1 base, leaving 13 bases between the germline ends. The CDR3 covers 16 residues. The germline gives CDR1 PRHDT, CDR2 FYEKMQ (reference sequence). CDR3 residues: CASSLERDNLQETQYF. The CDR3 coding sequence is TGTGCCAGCAGCTTAGAAAGGGACAACCTCCAAGAGACCCAGTACTTC.

The V and J genes are TRBV12-3 or TRBV12-4 and TRBJ2-1; no clear D. V dropped 3 bases and J dropped 5 bases, with 5 bases sitting between them. The CDR3 consists of 12 residues. CDR3 region: CASSFADNEQFF. The CDR3 DNA sequence: TGTGCCAGCAGTTTTGCGGACAATGAGCAGTTCTTC.

The chain couples TRBV3-1 (or the pseudogene TRBV3-2) to TRBJ2-7, with unresolved D. Trimming took off 4 bases at V and 0 bases at J, with 10 bases between the two ends. The CDR3 extends over 14 amino acids. Per the germline V gene, CDR1 is LGHDT and CDR2 is YNNKEL (reference sequence). The CDR3 region is CASSPHSSSYEQYF. The CDR3 coding sequence is TGTGCCAGCAGCCCCCACTCGAGCTCCTACGAGCAGTACTTC.

This clone was seen a handful of times. The chain has TRBV7-2 and TRBJ2-3, with 11 bases aligning to TRBD2. V lost 1 base, J lost 0 bases, and 6 bases stayed unmatched. Germline CDR1 and CDR2: SGHTA and FQGNSA. The CDR3 covers 18 residues. DNA of the CDR3: TGTGCCAGCAGCTTAGAGCTAGCGGGGGGCCCTAGCACAGATACGCAGTATTTT. It specifies CASSLELAGGPSTDTQYF.

The chain is built from TRBV6-5 and TRBJ1-2, with D tentatively TRBD1 (6 bases). There are 14 residues in the CDR3. Germline-derived CDR1 and CDR2 are MNHEY and SVGAGI. The V end was cut by 2 bases, the J end by 4 bases, with 11 bases between. This chain's CDR3 is CASSYRLGGYGYTF. CDR3 bases: TGTGCCAGCAGTTACCGGCTAGGGGGCTATGGCTACACCTTC.

This clone came up a few times. V usage is TRBV5-1 and J usage is TRBJ1-1; 7 bases are shared with TRBD1. The CDR3 totals 18 residues. Germline CDR1 and CDR2: SGHRS and YFSETQ. After removal of 3 bases from V and 1 base from J, the junction contained 15 bases not matched to a gene. CDR3 DNA: TGCGCCAGCAGCTCCACGGCCCAGGGGGGTGGGAGGAACACTGAAGCTTTCTTT. Protein sequence: CASSSTAQGGGRNTEAFF.

This chain uses TRBV12-3 or TRBV12-4 with TRBJ2-5; 7 bases are a match to TRBD1. The V gene end was trimmed by 6 bases and the J gene end by 10 bases; junction bases not matched to a gene: 11. This CDR3 is built from 13 residues. CDR3 in amino acids: CASRPQGEGDQYF. CDR3 nucleotides: TGTGCCAGCAGACCGCAGGGGGAAGGGGACCAGTACTTC.

The genes are TRBV7-9 and TRBJ1-1, with 7 bases that match TRBD1. Germline CDR1 reads SEHNR; CDR2 reads FQNEAQ (reference sequence). The CDR3 is 15 amino acids. V trimming: 3 bases; J trimming: 0 bases; junction bases outside the gene matches: 4. The CDR3 here is CASSFPGGMNTEAFF. The DNA of the CDR3 is TGTGCCAGCAGCTTCCCAGGGGGAATGAACACTGAAGCTTTCTTT.

V is TRBV3-1 (or the pseudogene TRBV3-2) and J is TRBJ1-6, with D maybe TRBD1 (5 bases). Germline V gene sequence: CDR1 LGHDT, CDR2 YNNKEL (reference sequence). V was cut by 7 bases and J by 10 bases, with 17 bases left in between. This CDR3 has 14 residues. CDR3 DNA sequence: TGTGCCAGCACCCGGACAAGCTTGGCGTCACCCCTCCACTTT. Translated: CASTRTSLASPLHF.

This chain joins TRBV2 and TRBJ1-1; 8 bases agree with TRBD1. Germline CDR1 SNHLY, CDR2 FYNNEI. The CDR3 covers 13 residues. J was trimmed by 5 bases and V by 7 bases; bases with no gene match: 6. CDR3: CASNQGANTEAFF. The CDR3 nucleotides are TGTGCCAGCAATCAGGGGGCAAATACTGAAGCTTTCTTT.

This chain links TRBV4-1 with TRBJ1-1; D gene unclear. V shed 1 base and J shed 3 bases, with 3 bases lying between them. The CDR3 sequence is 12 residues long. CDR1 is MGHRA, CDR2 YSYEKL, per germline. The CDR3 spells CASSQGHTEAFF. The CDR3 region has the DNA TGCGCCAGCAGCCAAGGGCACACTGAAGCTTTCTTT.

The rearrangement links TRBV7-9 to TRBJ1-6, with TRBD1 identical over 7 bases. Trimming took 1 base from V and 9 from J; bases not matched to a gene: 6. This CDR3 has 15 residues. Germline V gene data show CDR1 as SEHNR and CDR2 as FQNEAQ (reference sequence). The CDR3 DNA is TGTGCCAGCAGCTTAGGCCAGGGGGTAGGTTCACCCCTCCACTTT. Translating gives CASSLGQGVGSPLHF.

The chain employs TRBV11-2 and TRBJ1-1, with TRBD1 matching 7 bases. CDR1 and CDR2 (germline): SGHAT, FQNNGV. V shed 5 bases and J 4 bases; nucleotides not matched to a gene: 13. The CDR3 has 16 residues. The CDR3 DNA is TGTGCCAGCAGCCCAGTCGGGGCAGGGGGGTTCACTGAAGCTTTCTTT. It codes for CASSPVGAGGFTEAFF.

The chain combines TRBV6-5 with TRBJ2-5, with D possibly matching TRBD1 (5 bases). Germline-derived CDR1 and CDR2 are MNHEY and SVGAGI. V lost 1 base and J 4 bases, leaving 7 bases between the germline ends. CDR3 length equals 13 residues. Written as DNA, the CDR3 is TGTGCCAGCAGTTACTGGCAGGGAGAGACCCAGTACTTC. Amino acids: CASSYWQGETQYF.

The chain joins TRBV19 to TRBJ1-3; no definite D call. This CDR3 is 14 amino acids long. Germline V lookup: CDR1 LNHDA, CDR2 SQIVND (reference sequence). Trimming removed 3 bases at V and 0 bases at J, with 6 bases between. CDR3 nucleotides: TGTGCCAGTAGTATTGGCCGCTCTGGAAACACCATATATTTT. Translated, it gives CASSIGRSGNTIYF.